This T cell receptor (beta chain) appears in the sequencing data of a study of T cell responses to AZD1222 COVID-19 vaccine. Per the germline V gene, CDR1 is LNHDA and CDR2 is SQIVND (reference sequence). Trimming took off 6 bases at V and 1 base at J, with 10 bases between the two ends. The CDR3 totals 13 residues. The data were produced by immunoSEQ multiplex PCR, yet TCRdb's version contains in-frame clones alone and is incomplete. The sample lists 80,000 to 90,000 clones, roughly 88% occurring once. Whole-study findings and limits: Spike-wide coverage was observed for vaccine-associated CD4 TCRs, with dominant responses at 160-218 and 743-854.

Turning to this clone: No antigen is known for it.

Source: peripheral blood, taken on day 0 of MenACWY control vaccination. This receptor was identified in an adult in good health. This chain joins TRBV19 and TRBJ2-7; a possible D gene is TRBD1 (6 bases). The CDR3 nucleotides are TGTGCCAGTAGGAACGACAGGTCCTACGAGCAGTACTTC. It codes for CASRNDRSYEQYF.